The 2 T cell receptor beta chains presented below share a single source sample, sequenced in a study of cytotoxic CD8 clonotypes in ibrutinib-treated CLL. The protocol was immunoSEQ multiplex PCR, while the TCRdb copy is restricted to in-frame clones and leaves out a portion. The sample lists about 300,000 clones; under 70% were seen once. Sequencing was performed on PBMCs, taken after 36 months of ibrutinib treatment. These receptors originate from a human donor with chronic lymphocytic leukemia.

This clone appeared a few times. The gene calls are TRBV6-5 and TRBJ2-2; D remains ambiguous. V gave up 4 bases and J gave up 7 bases, with 4 bases separating them. This CDR3 spans 11 amino acids. The germline CDR1 and CDR2 sequences are MNHEY and SVGAGI. Here the CDR3 reads CASSSGGELFF. CDR3 sequence (DNA): TGTGCCAGCAGTTCGGGCGGGGAGCTGTTTTTT.

This chain uses TRBV7-3 with TRBJ2-2; D might be TRBD1 (6 bases). The CDR3 consists of 14 residues. From germline, CDR1 is SGHTA and CDR2 FQGTGA. The V gene lost 4 bases and the J gene lost 6 bases, with 12 bases spanning the gap. DNA for the CDR3: TGTGCCAGCAGCTCACAACAGGGAGCCGGGGAGCTGTTTTTT. Encoded protein: CASSSQQGAGELFF.